What follows describes a single TCR beta chain. The source of the sample is a study of blood T cell repertoires in COVID-19. Study-wide background: The United States, Italy and Spain supplied acute and convalescent COVID-19 samples.

Libraries were prepared by immunoSEQ multiplex PCR; TCRdb keeps only in-frame clonotypes and omits some of them. The sample comprises 60,000 to 65,000 clones, around 74% of which are singletons, and roughly 28% rests with the top ten. The CDR3 covers 13 residues. The V segment lost 6 bases and the J segment 5 bases; nucleotides outside the gene matches: 9. Germline V gene lookup returns CDR1 SQVTM and CDR2 ANQGSEA. V and J are TRBV29-1 and TRBJ2-5, with 7 bases lining up with TRBD1. The material sequenced was peripheral blood. This sequence originates from a woman older than 75 with acute or convalescent COVID-19. The CDR3 coding sequence is TGCAGCGTCGTACGACAGGGCCGGGAGACCCAGTACTTC. It specifies CSVVRQGRETQYF. The whole variable domain, filled in from reference TRBV29-1 and TRBJ2-5, reads SAVISQKPSRDICQRGTSLTIQCQVDSQVTMMFWYRQQPGQSLTLIATANQGSEATYESGFVIDKFPISRPNLTFSTLTVSNMSPEDSSIYLCSVVRQGRETQYFGPGTRLLVL.